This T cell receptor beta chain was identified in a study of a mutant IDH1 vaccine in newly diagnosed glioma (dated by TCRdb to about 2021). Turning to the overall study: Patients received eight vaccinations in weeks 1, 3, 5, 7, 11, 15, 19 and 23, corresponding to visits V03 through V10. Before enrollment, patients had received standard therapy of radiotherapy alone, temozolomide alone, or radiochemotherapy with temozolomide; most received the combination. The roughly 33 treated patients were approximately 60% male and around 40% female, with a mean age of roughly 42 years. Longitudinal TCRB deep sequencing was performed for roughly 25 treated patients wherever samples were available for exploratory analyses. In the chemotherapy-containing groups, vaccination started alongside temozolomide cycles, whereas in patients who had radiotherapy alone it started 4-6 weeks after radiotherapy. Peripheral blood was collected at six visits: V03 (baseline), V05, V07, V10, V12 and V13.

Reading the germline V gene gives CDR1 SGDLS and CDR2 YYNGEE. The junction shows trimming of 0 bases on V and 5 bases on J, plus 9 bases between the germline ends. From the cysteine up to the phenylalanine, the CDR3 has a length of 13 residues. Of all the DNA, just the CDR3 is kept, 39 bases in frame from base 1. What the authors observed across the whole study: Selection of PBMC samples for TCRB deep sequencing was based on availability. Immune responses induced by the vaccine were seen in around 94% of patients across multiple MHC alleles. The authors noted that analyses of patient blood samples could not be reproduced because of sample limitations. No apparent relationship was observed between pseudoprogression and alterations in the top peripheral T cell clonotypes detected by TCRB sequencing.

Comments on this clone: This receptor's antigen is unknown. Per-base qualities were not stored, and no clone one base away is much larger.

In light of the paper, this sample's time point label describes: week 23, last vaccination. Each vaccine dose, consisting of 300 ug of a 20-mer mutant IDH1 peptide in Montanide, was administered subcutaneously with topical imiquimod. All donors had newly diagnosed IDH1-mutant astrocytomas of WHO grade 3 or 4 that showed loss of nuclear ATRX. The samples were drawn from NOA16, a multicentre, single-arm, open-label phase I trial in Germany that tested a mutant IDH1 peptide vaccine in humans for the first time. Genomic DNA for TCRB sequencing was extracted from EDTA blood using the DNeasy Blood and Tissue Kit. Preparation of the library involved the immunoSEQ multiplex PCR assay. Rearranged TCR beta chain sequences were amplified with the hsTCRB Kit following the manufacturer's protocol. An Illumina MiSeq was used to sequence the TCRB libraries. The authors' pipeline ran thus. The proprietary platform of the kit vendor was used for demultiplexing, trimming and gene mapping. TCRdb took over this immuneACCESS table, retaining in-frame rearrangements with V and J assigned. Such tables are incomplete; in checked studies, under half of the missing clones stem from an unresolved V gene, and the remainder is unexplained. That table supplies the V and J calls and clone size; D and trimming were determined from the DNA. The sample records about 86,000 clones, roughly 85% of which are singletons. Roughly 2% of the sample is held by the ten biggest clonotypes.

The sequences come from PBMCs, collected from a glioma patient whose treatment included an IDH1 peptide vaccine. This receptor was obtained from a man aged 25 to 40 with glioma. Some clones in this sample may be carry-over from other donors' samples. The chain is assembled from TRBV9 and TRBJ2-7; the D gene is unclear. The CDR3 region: CASSVALADEQYF. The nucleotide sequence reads TGTGCCAGCAGCGTAGCGTTGGCGGACGAGCAGTACTTC. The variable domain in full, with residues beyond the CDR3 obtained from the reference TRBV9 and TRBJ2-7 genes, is DSGVTQTPKHLITATGQRVTLRCSPRSGDLSVYWYQQSLDQGLQFLIQYYNGEERAKGNILERFSAQQFPDLHSELNLSSLELGDSALYFCASSVALADEQYFGPGTRLTVT.